This T cell receptor beta chain was sequenced for a study of cytomegalovirus exposure and HLA in healthy donors. General study points: HLA allele associations emerged for some 16,000 TCR beta sequences in a later analysis, at 0.05 false discovery rate.

The PCR ran on 60 Vbeta and 13 Jbeta primers. The protocol was immunoSEQ multiplex PCR, while the TCRdb copy is restricted to in-frame clones and leaves out a portion. The sample includes about 160,000 clones, approximately 79% seen only once; the top ten take approximately 1.4%. On this clone itself: Its antigen is undetermined.

The sequenced sample was PBMCs. The sequence derives from a man aged 55 to 70 in good health and CMV-seronegative.

The CDR3 coding sequence is TGTGCCTGGAGTGCGGGGACAGCTTATGGCTACACCTTC. It yields the protein CAWSAGTAYGYTF. The chain joins TRBV30 to TRBJ1-2; 7 nucleotides line up with TRBD1. CDR3 length: 13 residues. In germline, CDR1 is GTSNPN, CDR2 SVGIG (reference sequence). V shed 1 base and J 5 bases; nucleotides not matched to a gene: 4.